The entry below describes one T cell receptor (beta chain). In the authors' workflow: It was from reference gene primer amplification that nucleated cell counts were estimated. Produced via immunoSEQ multiplex PCR; TCRdb's table is partial and in-frame only. From that table come the V and J calls and clone size; the DNA was used to work out D and trimming. The profile shows about 250,000 clones, 86% of them singletons. The data were obtained in a study of blood T cell repertoires in COVID-19. Study details: Collection of acute and convalescent COVID-19 samples took place in the United States, Italy and Spain. PBMCs, B-cell-depleted T cells, or T cells provided the cDNA or gDNA that made up the material.

The sequence came from a woman aged 60-75 years who had recovered from COVID-19. Sequenced sample: peripheral blood.

Written as DNA, the CDR3 is TGTGCCAGCTCCCGGACAGTCCTCTCCTCAGATACGCAGTATTTT. Residues: CASSRTVLSSDTQYF. The chain is built from TRBV28 and TRBJ2-3, with D perhaps TRBD1 (6 bases). Germline V lookup: CDR1 MDHEN, CDR2 SYDVKM. This CDR3 contains 15 residues. Trimming removed 8 bases at V and 4 bases at J, with 19 bases between.